This T cell receptor beta chain originates from a study of blood T cell repertoires in COVID-19. In the study overall: Samples taken during acute and convalescent COVID-19 were collected in the United States, Italy and Spain. T cells, B-cell-depleted T cells, or PBMCs supplied cDNA or gDNA.

Germline V lookup: CDR1 SGHNT, CDR2 YYREEE (reference sequence). The V and J ends lost 2 bases and 2 bases respectively, with 7 bases between them. The CDR3 is 13 amino acids. Source study methods: Reference gene primers were amplified, and this amplification served to estimate nucleated cell counts. The assay was immunoSEQ multiplex PCR, and TCRdb's table has in-frame clones only and misses some. The DNA was the basis for D and trimming; V, J and clone size are from that table. The sample consists of about 140,000 clones, 86% of them appearing once. This receptor was obtained from a woman aged 60-75 years with acute or convalescent COVID-19. Material: peripheral blood. This chain joins TRBV5-4 and TRBJ1-1; D unresolved. The CDR3, as DNA: TGTGCCAGCAGCTTTGGGCTCAACACTGAAGCTTTCTTT. It codes for CASSFGLNTEAFF.